This T cell receptor beta chain was identified during a study of tumor-infiltrating lymphocytes in oesophageal squamous cell carcinoma (dated by TCRdb to about 2016). This clonotype was recorded many times. The antigen it binds to is not known. Per-nucleotide qualities are absent, and no much larger clonotype sits a single base away. Library creation used PCR. TCRdb shows the sequencer as Illumina HiSeq 1500. In TCRdb, the public reads were trimmed at Q25 with fastp and aligned with MiXCR, with productive beta chains retained. Each entry is one CDR3 protein sequence, shown with its most common DNA and genes. The sample data list just over 15,000 distinct CDR3 sequences, and approximately 50% of these were observed just once. The top ten clonotypes cover over 15% of the sample. The TCR comes from a male donor with esophageal squamous cell carcinoma. The specimen was esophageal tumor tissue.

The DNA is TGTGCCAGCAGCCTGCCTGGGGCAGCCTACGAGCAGTACTTC. The resulting protein is CASSLPGAAYEQYF. The chain was built from TRBV27 and TRBJ2-7; possibly the D gene is TRBD1, per 5 matching bases. The germline ends are 14 bases apart after V is trimmed by 6 bases and J by 2 bases. In the germline V gene (reference sequence), CDR1 corresponds to MNHEY and CDR2 to SMNVEV. From the cysteine up to the phenylalanine, the CDR3 has a length of 14 residues. The entry retains the CDR3 DNA only, 42 bases that are in frame from base 1.